This record looks at one T cell receptor (beta chain) sequence and its context. Antigen specificity is unknown. The sample belongs to a study of untreated major depressive disorder. Study conclusions and caveats: Each subject's top five TRBV05-01 clones were all private. Compared with controls, depressed patients showed more TRBV05-01 (Vbeta 5.1) usage in CD4+ T cells.

Patients had DSM-IV major depressive disorder with a Hamilton Depression score of at least 18. CDR3 size: 15 residues. V was clipped by 2 bases and J by 0 bases, with 8 bases between them. Germline V gene data show CDR1 as SNHLY and CDR2 as FYNNEI. The assay was immunoSEQ multiplex PCR, and TCRdb's table has in-frame clones only and misses some. The table has 10,000 to 15,000 clones, nearly 95% seen once. The material sequenced was CD4+ T cells from PBMCs. This sequence originates from a man aged 30 to 45 with major depressive disorder. This sequence joins TRBV2 and TRBJ2-1; no reliable D call. Written as DNA, the CDR3 is TGTGCCAGCAGTGAACGCTCGAGCTCCTACAATGAGCAGTTCTTC. Its translation is CASSERSSSYNEQFF.